Below, one T cell receptor (beta chain) is given with its context. Its antigen remains unidentified. This sample is drawn from a study of graft-versus-host responses after intestinal transplantation. Study-level background: Tacrolimus and steroids were given for around 3 years to all recipients after anti-thymocyte globulin induction. General observations from the study: The marrow of recipients harbored GvH clones, and ileum or blood showed some of them first.

This CDR3 contains 16 residues. Germline values: CDR1 MNHEY, CDR2 SMNVEV (reference sequence). Trimming took 3 bases from V and 6 from J; bases not matched to a gene: 12. Assay used: immunoSEQ multiplex PCR; TCRdb lists only in-frame clones, some missing. The sample has about 41,000 clones, approximately 95% seen once. The V gene is TRBV27, the J gene TRBJ1-2; 8 bases are shared with TRBD1. The material sequenced was unstimulated CD8+ T cells sorted from spleen or lymph node cells, taken before transplant. This TCR derives from a human donor who was the organ donor for an intestinal transplant. CDR3 bases: TGTGCCAGCAGTTTTTCCTTGCAGGGGGCGGGAGATGGCTACACCTTC. Protein sequence: CASSFSLQGAGDGYTF.